This TCR beta chain was identified during a study of cytomegalovirus exposure and HLA in healthy donors. The length of the CDR3 is 16 residues. CDR1 is WSHSY and CDR2 is SAAADI in the germline V gene. V lost 4 bases to trimming and J lost 2 bases; unmatched junction nucleotides: 8. About this clone: Its cognate antigen is unknown.

Whole-study results and caveats: In a later analysis, TCR beta V- and J-gene trimming showed a link to a missense DCLRE1C variant. The study designated fewer than 200 TCR beta chains cytomegalovirus-associated.

Both 60 Vbeta primers and 13 Jbeta primers went into the PCR. Here immunoSEQ multiplex PCR was the method, and the copy in TCRdb shows in-frame clones only, minus some. The table lists some 90,000 clones, 77% of them singletons. The sequencing sample was made of PBMCs. The V gene is TRBV10-2, the J gene TRBJ2-1; 7 bases line up with TRBD2. The sequence derives from a boy aged 5 to 17 in good health and CMV-seronegative. The CDR3 sequence is CASSVAAGVTYNEQFF. The CDR3 DNA reads as TGCGCCAGCAGTGTGGCGGCGGGGGTGACCTACAATGAGCAGTTCTTC.